A single sample gave rise to the 26 T cell receptor beta chains below, sequenced in a study of technical replicates of blood from several donors. Using immunoSEQ multiplex PCR, the repertoire was profiled, and TCRdb retains in-frame clones only, with some absent. The table records about 69,000 clones, around 90% of them present only once. Sequenced material: PBMCs. All receptors derive from a human donor in good health. Some clones in this sample may be carry-over from other donors' samples.

The chain couples TRBV13 to TRBJ2-7; D is perhaps TRBD1 (5 bases). Trimming pared 3 bases from V and 3 bases from J, leaving 9 bases between. From germline, CDR1 is PRHDT and CDR2 FYEKMQ (reference sequence). The CDR3 consists of 13 residues. The CDR3 coding sequence is TGTGCCAGCAGCTTCCGGACAAACTACGAGCAGTACTTC. Translated: CASSFRTNYEQYF. Variable domain in full (rest from reference TRBV13 and TRBJ2-7): AAGVIQSPRHLIKEKRETATLKCYPIPRHDTVYWYQQGPGQDPQFLISFYEKMQSDKGSIPDRFSAQQFSDYHSELNMSSLELGDSALYFCASSFRTNYEQYFGPGTRLTVT.

The V gene is TRBV13, the J gene TRBJ2-2, with TRBD1 as a possible D gene (6 bases). V lost 4 bases, J lost 6 bases, and 21 bases lay in between. The length of the CDR3 is 17 residues. CDR1 is PRHDT, CDR2 FYEKMQ, per germline (reference sequence). CDR3 amino acids: CASSSPGGRGVAGELFF. The CDR3 DNA reads TGTGCCAGCAGCTCCCCTGGGGGCCGTGGGGTCGCCGGGGAGCTGTTTTTT.

The rearrangement links TRBV4-3 to TRBJ2-1; 13 positions match TRBD2. The length of the CDR3 is 17 residues. The V gene's germline CDR1 is LGHNA and CDR2 YSLEER. The J segment lost 3 bases and the V segment lost 4 bases, leaving 6 bases of the junction unmatched. CDR3 coding DNA: TGCGCCAGCAGCCCTATTGGACTAGCGGGGGTCTACAATGAGCAGTTCTTC. The encoded protein is CASSPIGLAGVYNEQFF.

The chain couples TRBV6-1 to TRBJ2-3, with 13 bases lining up with TRBD2. The CDR3 is made up of 16 amino acids. Germline V lookup: CDR1 MNHNS, CDR2 SASEGT. The junction had 0 bases not matched to a gene; V was cut back by 2 bases and J by 1 base. CDR3 in amino acids: CASSETSGGGTDTQYF. The CDR3 nucleotides read TGTGCCAGCAGTGAAACTAGCGGGGGGGGCACAGATACGCAGTATTTT.

V and J are TRBV19 and TRBJ2-5; weak D call: TRBD2 (7 bases). Germline CDR1 is LNHDA and CDR2 is SQIVND (reference sequence). The V gene lost 5 bases and the J gene lost 4 bases, with 14 bases spanning the gap. CDR3 length: 14 residues. DNA for the CDR3: TGTGCCAGTAGTGTGGGGGGGGCTATAGAGACCCAGTACTTC. Residues: CASSVGGAIETQYF.

The chain has TRBV11-2 and TRBJ2-7, with 9 bases fitting TRBD1. V gave up 1 base and J gave up 3 bases; unmatched junction bases: 4. Per the germline V gene, CDR1 is SGHAT and CDR2 is FQNNGV. The CDR3 runs 15 residues. CDR3 sequence reads: CASSLAPGQGYEQYF. The CDR3 DNA is TGTGCCAGCAGCTTAGCCCCGGGACAGGGCTACGAGCAGTACTTC.

This sequence joins TRBV6-5 and TRBJ2-3; D unclear. The CDR3 covers 13 residues. The germline CDR1 and CDR2 sequences are MNHEY and SVGAGI. The V and J ends lost 2 bases and 5 bases respectively, with 8 bases between them. As DNA, the CDR3 is TGTGCCAGCAGTTACACATTCCAAGATACGCAGTATTTT. Protein product: CASSYTFQDTQYF.

V and J are TRBV7-2 and TRBJ2-7, with 11 bases fitting TRBD1. The V and J ends lost 5 bases and 3 bases, in that order; junction bases with no gene match: 6. Germline CDR1 reads SGHTA; CDR2 reads FQGNSA. CDR3 length equals 15 residues. The CDR3 sequence is CASSAAGTGGYEQYF. The CDR3 bases are TGTGCCAGCAGCGCCGCCGGGACAGGGGGCTACGAGCAGTACTTC.

The rearrangement links TRBV7-9 to TRBJ2-6, with 11 bases fitting TRBD1. J gave up 4 bases and V 2 bases, and 10 bases lay outside the gene matches. Germline V lookup: CDR1 SEHNR, CDR2 FQNEAQ (reference sequence). CDR3 length: 19 amino acids. The CDR3 sequence: CASSLMTRTGGGGANVLTF. The CDR3 DNA reads TGTGCCAGCAGCTTAATGACGAGGACAGGGGGCGGAGGGGCCAACGTCCTGACTTTC. Variable domain in full (rest from reference TRBV7-9 and TRBJ2-6): DTGVSQNPRHKITKRGQNVTFRCDPISEHNRLYWYRQTLGQGPEFLTYFQNEAQLEKSRLLSDRFSAERPKGSFSTLEIQRTEQGDSAMYLCASSLMTRTGGGGANVLTFGAGSRLTVL.

The chain is built from TRBV7-9 and TRBJ2-4, with a possible D match to TRBD2 (5 bases). From germline, CDR1 is SEHNR and CDR2 FQNEAQ (reference sequence). This CDR3 has 16 amino acids. V dropped 1 base and J dropped 0 bases, with 10 bases sitting between them. The DNA for the CDR3 is TGTGCCAGCAGCTTAGTTGTCGGACTAGCCAAAAACATTCAGTACTTC. Translating gives CASSLVVGLAKNIQYF.

The chain recombines TRBV6-4 with TRBJ2-3; TRBD2 aligns across 7 bases. Germline V gene lookup returns CDR1 MRHNA and CDR2 SNTAGT. Unmatched junction bases numbered 6, after V lost 4 bases and J lost 2 bases. The CDR3 is made up of 15 amino acids. Written as DNA, the CDR3 is TGTGCCAGCAGTGTCGGCGCGGGGGTCACAGATACGCAGTATTTT. As protein: CASSVGAGVTDTQYF.

This chain links TRBV7-2 with TRBJ2-7, with a tentative D call TRBD2 (5 bases). V lost 3 bases, J lost 0 bases, and 12 bases lay in between. The V gene's germline CDR1 is SGHTA and CDR2 FQGNSA. The CDR3 is made up of 15 amino acids. CDR3 nucleotides: TGTGCCAGCAGCTTGGGGTTAGCGTACTCCTACGAGCAGTACTTC. This codes for CASSLGLAYSYEQYF.

This clone was seen once. This CDR3 is CASSTRTSGVYEQYF. In DNA, the CDR3 is TGTGCCAGTAGTACTAGGACTAGCGGGGTCTACGAGCAGTACTTC. This chain connects TRBV19 to TRBJ2-7; 12 bases are a match to TRBD2. The V gene end was trimmed by 4 bases and the J gene end by 3 bases; junction bases not matched to a gene: 4. The CDR3 runs to 15 residues. CDR1 is LNHDA, CDR2 SQIVND, per germline (reference sequence). Drawing the rest from reference TRBV19 and TRBJ2-7, the complete variable domain is DGGITQSPKYLFRKEGQNVTLSCEQNLNHDAMYWYRQDPGQGLRLIYYSQIVNDFQKGDIAEGYSVSREKKESFPLTVTSAQKNPTAFYLCASSTRTSGVYEQYFGPGTRLTVT.

This clone was seen only once. The rearrangement links TRBV7-8 to TRBJ2-1; 8 bases match TRBD2. The CDR3 extends over 16 amino acids. The germline gives CDR1 SGHVS, CDR2 FQNEAQ. V was clipped by 2 bases and J by 2 bases; unmatched bases: 5. The CDR3 DNA reads TGTGCCAGCAGCTTACCTACTAGCGGAACCTACAATGAGCAGTTCTTC. It translates to CASSLPTSGTYNEQFF.

Here the CDR3 DNA reads TGCGCCAGCAGCTTGGGGGGGGGAGAGACCCAGTACTTC. Protein: CASSLGGGETQYF. The chain couples TRBV5-1 to TRBJ2-5, with TRBD2 identical over 7 bases. The germline V gene encodes CDR1 SGHRS and CDR2 YFSETQ. The CDR3 has 13 residues. V lost 0 bases to trimming and J lost 4 bases; unmatched junction nucleotides: 0.

The V call is TRBV9, the J call TRBJ1-1; D is unresolved. The germline V gene encodes CDR1 SGDLS and CDR2 YYNGEE. V dropped 2 bases and J dropped 1 base, with 6 bases sitting between them. CDR3 length equals 13 residues. The CDR3 nucleotides are TGTGCCAGCAGCGTCCAGGCGAACACTGAAGCTTTCTTT. Translation: CASSVQANTEAFF.

The chain is built from TRBV2 and TRBJ1-5; possible D gene TRBD1, 6 bases. Trimming took 3 bases from V and 0 from J, leaving 9 bases between them. The CDR3 spans 15 residues. Germline V CDR1 and CDR2: SNHLY, FYNNEI. The CDR3 nucleotides read TGTGCCAGCAGTGAGGACAGTCGTAGCAATCAGCCCCAGCATTTT. Amino acid sequence: CASSEDSRSNQPQHF.

The chain couples TRBV6-5 to TRBJ2-7, with D uncertain. V was cut by 2 bases and J by 5 bases, with 7 bases left in between. The CDR3 consists of 12 residues. Germline V gene sequence: CDR1 MNHEY, CDR2 SVGAGI. CDR3 in DNA: TGTGCCAGCAGTTACGAGGCAAACGAGCAGTACTTC. Translation: CASSYEANEQYF.

The chain uses TRBV7-9 and TRBJ2-5, with 9 bases fitting TRBD2. CDR1 is SEHNR and CDR2 is FQNEAQ in the germline V gene (reference sequence). The CDR3 loop spans 17 amino acids. The junction had 10 bases not matched to a gene; V was cut back by 3 bases and J by 2 bases. CDR3 nucleotides: TGTGCCAGCAGCTTTTTAGCGGGAGACCCCGCACAAGAGACCCAGTACTTC. It is translated as CASSFLAGDPAQETQYF. Full variable domain (outside the CDR3, taken from reference TRBV7-9 and TRBJ2-5): DTGVSQNPRHKITKRGQNVTFRCDPISEHNRLYWYRQTLGQGPEFLTYFQNEAQLEKSRLLSDRFSAERPKGSFSTLEIQRTEQGDSAMYLCASSFLAGDPAQETQYFGPGTRLLVL.

The chain is built from TRBV6-5 and TRBJ2-1; TRBD2 matches at 11 bases. V lost 6 bases, J lost 7 bases, and 8 bases stayed unmatched. This CDR3 has 15 amino acids. Germline V CDR1 and CDR2: MNHEY, SVGAGI. In nucleotides, the CDR3 is TGTGCCAGCAGCCTAACTAGCGGGGGAAGGAATGAGCAGTTCTTC. Its translation is CASSLTSGGRNEQFF.

This chain joins TRBV15 and TRBJ2-5; D not certain. Trimming took 0 bases from V and 5 from J, leaving 7 bases between them. The CDR3 length is 13 residues. Germline V gene sequence: CDR1 LNHNV, CDR2 YYDKDF (reference sequence). The CDR3: CATSRDMRETQYF. Here the CDR3 DNA reads TGTGCCACCAGCAGAGATATGCGGGAGACCCAGTACTTC.

The chain couples TRBV4-3 to TRBJ2-7; unclear D gene. Germline lookup yields CDR1 LGHNA and CDR2 YSLEER. CDR3 length: 14 residues. V was clipped by 1 base and J by 3 bases, with 10 bases between them. In DNA form, the CDR3 reads TGCGCCAGCAGCCAAGGGATTAGCATCTACGAGCAGTACTTC. It encodes CASSQGISIYEQYF.

The chain has TRBV7-3 and TRBJ1-1; tentative D call: TRBD1 (5 bases). Trimming removed 2 bases from V and 0 bases from J, with 10 bases in between. In germline, CDR1 is SGHTA, CDR2 FQGTGA. This CDR3 contains 15 residues. Here the CDR3 reads CASSLQPGVNTEAFF. CDR3 in DNA: TGTGCCAGCAGCTTACAGCCGGGGGTGAACACTGAAGCTTTCTTT.

The chain uses TRBV5-4 and TRBJ2-2; TRBD2 is a possible D gene (5 bases). The germline V gene has CDR1 SGHNT and CDR2 YYREEE (reference sequence). Between the trimmed V and J ends, which lost 2 bases and 0 bases, there was a span of 8 bases. The CDR3 is made up of 15 amino acids. The CDR3 DNA follows: TGTGCCAGCAGCTTTACGGGGACGAACACCGGGGAGCTGTTTTTT. Its translation is CASSFTGTNTGELFF.

The chain joins TRBV6-5 to TRBJ1-2, with 11 bases that match TRBD1. Per the germline V gene, CDR1 is MNHEY and CDR2 is SVGAGI. With 3 bases clipped from V and 3 bases from J, the junction kept 6 bases outside the gene matches. The CDR3 runs to 16 residues. The CDR3 spells CASSYSRTGGDYGYTF. The CDR3 region has the DNA TGTGCCAGCAGTTATTCGCGGACAGGGGGCGACTATGGCTACACCTTC.

The rearrangement joins TRBV7-8 to TRBJ1-3; D call uncertain. V gave up 5 bases and J gave up 3 bases, with 8 bases separating them. The CDR3 loop spans 13 amino acids. From germline, CDR1 is SGHVS and CDR2 FQNEAQ. CDR3 loop: CASSPGLGNTIYF. The CDR3 DNA sequence: TGTGCCAGCAGCCCTGGACTTGGAAACACCATATATTTT.